The entry below gives a single T cell receptor (beta chain) sequence along with its context. As yet, its antigen is unknown. This sample was included in a study of T cell responses to AZD1222 COVID-19 vaccine. Study-wide results and caveats: Only after the peak T cell response were repertoires sampled. Seropositive at baseline were only a handful of AZD1222 recipients. In a largely white British group with more females than males, clonal diversity was possibly underestimated.

This table comes from immunoSEQ multiplex PCR, and its TCRdb copy is limited to in-frame clones, with some not included. The sample lists some 120,000 clones; roughly 84% were seen once. Analyses pooled second doses at about 4 or about 12 weeks. This receptor was taken from an adult who received the AZD1222 COVID-19 vaccine. The starting material was peripheral blood, obtained 28 days after the second AZD1222 dose.

CDR3 bases: TGTGCCAGTGGACCAGGGGTGGATTCACCCCTCCACTTT. This codes for CASGPGVDSPLHF. V and J are TRBV19 and TRBJ1-6; maybe TRBD1 (6 bases). The CDR3 has 13 amino acids. CDR1 and CDR2 from the germline V gene are LNHDA and SQIVND (reference sequence). V was pared by 8 bases and J by 8 bases, with 13 bases between.